Listed here are 27 T cell receptor beta chains from one sample, sequenced in a study of CD8+CD57+ T cells in acquired aplastic anemia. Profiling of TCR beta VDJ combinations and CDR3 sequences used genomic DNA as template. Each CDR3 protein is one row after TCRdb ran MiXCR on the reads. The table records about 190,000 distinct CDR3 sequences, approximately 52% of them present only once. What was sequenced was sorted CD4+, CD8+, or CD8+CD57+ T cells (not recorded which) from PBMCs. These receptors were collected from a human donor in good health, serving as a control.

J is TRBJ1-6 and V is TRBV7-2; 7 bases fit TRBD1. The germline CDR1 and CDR2 sequences are SGHTA and FQGNSA. The CDR3 is 14 residues long. V was clipped by 3 bases and J by 10 bases; unmatched bases: 6. CDR3 residues: CASSLVTGTSPLHF. The CDR3 coding sequence is TGTGCCAGCAGCTTGGTGACAGGGACATCACCCCTCCACTTT.

This clonotype was detected only a few times. The chain is built from TRBV15 and TRBJ1-1; D gene uncertain. Germline V gives CDR1 LNHNV, CDR2 YYDKDF (reference sequence). The CDR3 has 13 residues. V lost 1 base and J lost 0, with 3 bases in between. In DNA form, the CDR3 reads TGTGCCACCAGCAGAGTTGTGAACACTGAAGCTTTCTTT. Protein sequence: CATSRVVNTEAFF.

This clonotype showed up just a few times. The chain joins TRBV29-1 to TRBJ1-2, with D tentatively TRBD1 (6 bases). Germline CDR1 reads SQVTM; CDR2 reads ANQGSEA. This CDR3 region has 13 residues. V was clipped by 4 bases and J by 5 bases, with 14 bases between them. As DNA, the CDR3 is TGCAGCGTTGGCTCGGGACAAAGTTATGGCTACACCTTC. Translation: CSVGSGQSYGYTF.

The chain has TRBV9 and TRBJ1-1; 12 bases line up with TRBD1. Germline-derived CDR1 and CDR2 are SGDLS and YYNGEE. The CDR3 is 16 residues long. With 2 bases clipped from V and 3 bases from J, the junction kept 5 bases outside the gene matches. The CDR3 sequence is CASSVAGTGGHTEAFF. In nucleotides, the CDR3 is TGTGCCAGCAGCGTCGCCGGGACAGGGGGCCACACTGAAGCTTTCTTT.

This clonotype was found many times. V is TRBV15 and J is TRBJ2-3; no clear D gene. This CDR3 has 13 residues. Germline loops: CDR1 LNHNV, CDR2 YYDKDF (reference sequence). Trimming took off 0 bases at V and 6 bases at J, with 7 bases between the two ends. Here the CDR3 DNA reads TGTGCCACCAGCAGAGATTGGGATGATACGCAGTATTTT. Protein sequence: CATSRDWDDTQYF. Together with reference TRBV15 and TRBJ2-3, the CDR3 gives the full variable domain: DAMVIQNPRYQVTQFGKPVTLSCSQTLNHNVMYWYQQKSSQAPKLLFHYYDKDFNNEADTPDNFQSRRPNTSFCFLDIRSPGLGDTAMYLCATSRDWDDTQYFGPGTRLTVL.

This clonotype was detected many times. The V gene is TRBV5-8, the J gene TRBJ2-1; D is unresolved. CDR1 and CDR2 (germline): SGHTS, YDEGEE. The CDR3 runs to 15 residues. Trimming took off 4 bases at V and 2 bases at J, with 13 bases between the two ends. The CDR3 is CASSRDPAAYNEQFF. The DNA for the CDR3 is TGTGCCAGCAGCCGAGACCCCGCCGCCTACAATGAGCAGTTCTTC.

This clonotype was detected only once. The chain couples TRBV2 to TRBJ1-5; weak D call: TRBD1 (5 bases). CDR3 size: 15 residues. Trimming removed 5 bases from V and 2 bases from J, with 13 bases in between. CDR1 is SNHLY, CDR2 FYNNEI, per germline. The CDR3 is CASSLPGRGNQPQHF. CDR3 sequence (DNA): TGTGCCAGCAGTCTCCCGGGACGGGGCAATCAGCCCCAGCATTTT. Filled out from reference TRBV2 and TRBJ1-5, the complete variable domain reads EPEVTQTPSHQVTQMGQEVILRCVPISNHLYFYWYRQILGQKVEFLVSFYNNEISEKSEIFDDQFSVERPDGSNFTLKIRSTKLEDSAMYFCASSLPGRGNQPQHFGDGTRLSIL.

This clonotype has ten or more counts. This chain joins TRBV19 and TRBJ2-1, with 10 bases identical to TRBD1. V lost 7 bases and J lost 10; bases outside the gene matches: 16. This CDR3 region has 16 residues. Germline V CDR1 and CDR2: LNHDA, SQIVND (reference sequence). This CDR3 is CASTSAGRDRGHEQFF. The CDR3 DNA follows: TGTGCCAGTACCTCAGCAGGAAGGGACAGGGGCCACGAGCAGTTCTTC.

Here the CDR3 reads CASSTGLEETQYF. For the CDR3, the DNA is TGTGCCAGCAGCACCGGGTTGGAAGAGACCCAGTACTTC. The rearrangement joins TRBV5-4 to TRBJ2-5; the D is unclear. Germline CDR1 is SGHNT and CDR2 is YYREEE (reference sequence). V was shortened by 4 bases and J by 3 bases, with 10 bases between the two germline ends. The CDR3 has 13 residues. Combining the CDR3 with reference TRBV5-4 and TRBJ2-5 gives the whole variable domain ETGVTQSPTHLIKTRGQQVTLRCSSQSGHNTVSWYQQALGQGPQFIFQYYREEENGRGNFPPRFSGLQFPNYSSELNVNALELDDSALYLCASSTGLEETQYFGPGTRLLVL.

This clonotype was seen just once. V is TRBV19 and J is TRBJ2-7; 8 bases are shared with TRBD1. Looked up from germline, CDR1 is LNHDA and CDR2 is SQIVND (reference sequence). After removal of 1 base from V and 3 bases from J, the junction contained 5 bases not matched to a gene. The CDR3 extends over 15 amino acids. The CDR3 coding sequence is TGTGCCAGTAGTATAGCCCCAGGGACAGGCTACGAGCAGTACTTC. Translation: CASSIAPGTGYEQYF. The full variable domain, its missing parts supplied by reference TRBV19 and TRBJ2-7, is DGGITQSPKYLFRKEGQNVTLSCEQNLNHDAMYWYRQDPGQGLRLIYYSQIVNDFQKGDIAEGYSVSREKKESFPLTVTSAQKNPTAFYLCASSIAPGTGYEQYFGPGTRLTVT.

This sequence joins TRBV19 and TRBJ1-5, with D maybe TRBD1 (5 bases). CDR1 and CDR2 (germline): LNHDA, SQIVND (reference sequence). The CDR3 totals 15 residues. Trimming removed 3 bases at V and 5 bases at J, with 14 bases between. The CDR3 DNA sequence: TGTGCCAGTAGTATTCAGGGAAAAAAGGATCAGCCCCAGCATTTT. Protein: CASSIQGKKDQPQHF.

About this clonotype: A much larger clone differs by one base, so this may be a read error. This chain uses TRBV3-1 with TRBJ2-7; TRBD2 matches 8 bases. CDR3 size: 15 residues. Per the germline V gene, CDR1 is LGHDT and CDR2 is YNNKEL (reference sequence). The CDR3 reads CTSSQGRGASYEQYF. DNA of the CDR3: TGTACCAGCAGCCAAGGGCGGGGGGCTTCCTACGAGCAGTACTTC.

The chain combines TRBV15 with TRBJ2-3; TRBD2 agrees at 10 bases. Losses at the gene ends were 7 bases for V and 4 bases for J; bases not matched to a gene: 8. The germline V gene has CDR1 LNHNV and CDR2 YYDKDF (reference sequence). The CDR3 spans 15 residues. CDR3 loop: CATTHGLAGADTQYF. The CDR3 DNA reads as TGTGCCACCACTCATGGCCTAGCGGGAGCAGATACGCAGTATTTT.

This clonotype was counted once. V is TRBV29-1 and J is TRBJ2-7; 11 bases align to TRBD2. Trimming removed 7 bases from V and 3 bases from J; junction bases left unmatched: 5. Per the germline V gene, CDR1 is SQVTM and CDR2 is ANQGSEA. The CDR3 covers 13 residues. The CDR3 bases are TGCAGCGCCGTAGCGGGAGGGTACTACGAGCAGTACTTC. The encoded protein is CSAVAGGYYEQYF.

The chain has TRBV3-1 and TRBJ1-2, with 9 bases that match TRBD1. The length of the CDR3 is 15 residues. V shed 4 bases, J shed 4 bases, and the junction held 7 bases outside the gene matches. Germline CDR1 LGHDT, CDR2 YNNKEL (reference sequence). CDR3 protein: CASSLRDRVPYGYTF. The CDR3 DNA follows: TGTGCCAGCAGCCTACGGGACAGGGTACCCTATGGCTACACCTTC.

The chain has TRBV29-1 and TRBJ2-7; TRBD2 aligns across 13 bases. The CDR3 spans 19 residues. Germline CDR1 is SQVTM and CDR2 is ANQGSEA. V was pared by 3 bases and J by 1 base, with 15 bases of the junction left unmatched. In nucleotides, the CDR3 is TGCAGCGTTGAGGCGCCGGGACTAGCGGGGACAGCCCGTTCCTACGAGCAGTACTTC. This sequence encodes CSVEAPGLAGTARSYEQYF.

For this clonotype: A much bigger clone sits one base away, suggesting this may be a read error. The chain links TRBV6-1 to TRBJ1-5; TRBD1 aligns across 7 bases. The CDR3 is 16 residues long. The germline V gene has CDR1 MNHNS and CDR2 SASEGT. V shed 9 bases, J shed 1 base, and the junction held 12 bases outside the gene matches. Written as DNA, the CDR3 is TGTGCCAGTTCAGGGGGGGATGCCAGAAGCAATCAGCCCCAGCATTTT. Translation: CASSGGDARSNQPQHF.

V and J are TRBV9 and TRBJ2-5; D tentatively fits TRBD1 or TRBD2 (6 bases each). Germline lookup yields CDR1 SGDLS and CDR2 YYNGEE. The CDR3 extends over 14 amino acids. Trimming shortened V by 1 base and J by 5 bases, and 12 bases separated the two germline ends. The CDR3 protein is CASSVSGGRETQYF. The CDR3 DNA follows: TGTGCCAGCAGCGTATCCGGGGGCCGTGAGACCCAGTACTTC.

This clonotype was observed a few times. It may be a read error: a sequence one base away is much more abundant. The chain uses TRBV6-6 and TRBJ2-1; D gene unclear. Trimming removed 5 bases from V and 8 bases from J, with 10 bases in between. The CDR3 is made up of 12 amino acids. Germline CDR1 MNHNY, CDR2 SVGAGI (reference sequence). The chain's CDR3 is CASSPKMDEQFF. CDR3 coding DNA: TGTGCCAGCAGTCCCAAAATGGATGAGCAGTTCTTC.

This clonotype has more than one count but fewer than ten. The chain combines TRBV27 with TRBJ2-1, with D possibly TRBD2 on 5 matching bases. The CDR3 is made up of 15 amino acids. CDR1 is MNHEY and CDR2 is SMNVEV in the germline V gene (reference sequence). The V and J ends lost 3 bases and 8 bases respectively, with 17 bases between them. CDR3 sequence reads: CASSLSLGSFHEQFF. CDR3 nucleotides: TGTGCCAGCAGTTTGAGTCTTGGGAGTTTTCATGAGCAGTTCTTC.

This clonotype has a count of ten or more. J is TRBJ2-7 and V is TRBV5-8; D tentatively reads TRBD1 or TRBD2 (6 bases each). The CDR3 covers 15 residues. V lost 4 bases, J lost 3 bases, and 17 bases lay in between. CDR1 SGHTS and CDR2 YDEGEE come from the germline V gene. DNA of the CDR3: TGTGCCAGCAGCCACTTAGGGGGGATTGGCTACGAGCAGTACTTC. Translating it yields CASSHLGGIGYEQYF.

This clonotype was found many times. The rearrangement uses TRBV19 and TRBJ1-1; no reliable D call. The CDR3 spans 14 residues. From germline, CDR1 is LNHDA and CDR2 SQIVND (reference sequence). V lost 6 bases and J lost 1, with 12 bases in between. The CDR3 region has the DNA TGTGCCAGTAGCTGGGAGATGAGGAACACTGAAGCTTTCTTT. It translates to CASSWEMRNTEAFF.

In its sample, this clonotype was seen a few times. V gene TRBV20-1 combines with J gene TRBJ2-3; TRBD1 might be the D (5 bases). This CDR3 region has 14 residues. Trimming stripped 0 bases from V and 4 bases from J, with 11 bases between. Germline assignment: CDR1 DFQATT and CDR2 SNEGSKA (reference sequence). Written as DNA, the CDR3 is TGCAGTGCTAGAGATCTGGGCAGGGCAGATACGCAGTATTTT. This gives the protein CSARDLGRADTQYF.

This clonotype was counted ten times or more. The chain's CDR3 is CASSSSLRTAANYGYTF. The DNA of the CDR3 is TGTGCCAGCAGTTCCTCTCTCCGGACAGCGGCTAACTATGGCTACACCTTC. The chain is built from TRBV12-3 or TRBV12-4 and TRBJ1-2, with D tentatively TRBD1 (6 bases). The V end was cut by 4 bases, the J end by 0 bases, with 18 bases between. There are 17 residues in the CDR3.

This chain connects TRBV29-1 to TRBJ1-4, with 10 bases aligning to TRBD1. The CDR3 has 15 amino acids. V was pared by 4 bases and J by 8 bases, with 10 bases of the junction left unmatched. Per germline, CDR1 SQVTM and CDR2 ANQGSEA. The CDR3 reads CSVAPSGTGEEKLFF. The CDR3 region has the DNA TGCAGCGTTGCACCTAGCGGGACAGGGGAAGAAAAACTGTTTTTT. Drawing the rest from reference TRBV29-1 and TRBJ1-4, the complete variable domain is SAVISQKPSRDICQRGTSLTIQCQVDSQVTMMFWYRQQPGQSLTLIATANQGSEATYESGFVIDKFPISRPNLTFSTLTVSNMSPEDSSIYLCSVAPSGTGEEKLFFGSGTQLSVL.

The CDR3 region has the DNA TGTGCCATCAGTCCCGCGGGGGTCGGTCTTAATGGCTACACCTTC. This codes for CAISPAGVGLNGYTF. The V and J genes are TRBV10-3 and TRBJ1-2; D possibly corresponds to TRBD1 (5 bases). The V end lost 5 bases, the J end lost 6 bases, and 19 bases lay between the germline ends. The CDR3 contains 15 residues. Per germline, CDR1 ENHRY and CDR2 SYGVKD.

The chain joins TRBV19 to TRBJ2-7, with TRBD1 matching 9 bases. This CDR3 is built from 14 residues. Germline-derived CDR1 and CDR2 are LNHDA and SQIVND (reference sequence). V trimming: 5 bases; J trimming: 4 bases; junction bases outside the gene matches: 6. CDR3 residues: CASSLQGAGYEQYF. The CDR3 bases are TGTGCCAGTAGTTTACAGGGGGCCGGGTACGAGCAGTACTTC.